This passage covers 9 T cell receptor beta chains from one sample sequenced in a study of control samples from healthy donors and cancer patients (dated by TCRdb to the early 2020s). The library was obtained by the immunoSEQ multiplex PCR assay. TCRdb limited this immuneACCESS table to in-frame rearrangements with V and J called. A share of clones is missing; checked studies link under half to unresolved V genes, and the rest is unexplained. For this sample there are fewer than 250,000 clones; about 90% appear just once. Less than 2% of the sample rests with the top ten. The sequenced material came from blood. The receptor source for this set is a man aged 30 to 45 in good health.

V is TRBV6-5 and J is TRBJ1-6; D ambiguous. The germline gives CDR1 MNHEY, CDR2 SVGAGI. The V end was cut by 6 bases, the J end by 9 bases, with 15 bases between. This CDR3 is 14 amino acids long. The CDR3 loop reads CASRPVALASPLHF. In nucleotides, the CDR3 is TGTGCCAGCAGGCCAGTAGCTTTAGCTTCACCCCTCCACTTT.

This clone appeared a few times. This chain joins TRBV6-5 and TRBJ1-6; the D gene is possibly TRBD1 (6 bases). CDR3 size: 16 residues. Germline V gene lookup returns CDR1 MNHEY and CDR2 SVGAGI. V was shortened by 4 bases and J by 6 bases, with 16 bases between the two germline ends. CDR3 nucleotide sequence: TGTGCCAGCAGTTTATTACAAGGACAGCCTAATTCACCCCTCCACTTT. It is translated as CASSLLQGQPNSPLHF.

The chain couples TRBV10-2 to TRBJ2-3; possibly TRBD1 for D (6 bases). The germline V gene has CDR1 WSHSY and CDR2 SAAADI. Trimming removed 8 bases at V and 4 bases at J, with 16 bases between. This CDR3 has 14 residues. The CDR3 region is CASAKGVLADTQYF. As DNA, the CDR3 is TGCGCCAGCGCCAAGGGGGTTCTCGCAGATACGCAGTATTTT.

The chain carries TRBV4-2 and TRBJ2-3, with D hard to call. Germline V gene lookup returns CDR1 LGHNA and CDR2 YNFKEQ. The CDR3 spans 12 residues. The germline V and J ends were trimmed by 0 bases and 2 bases, with 0 bases remaining between them. The CDR3 region is CASSQDTDTQYF. In nucleotides, the CDR3 is TGTGCCAGCAGCCAAGACACAGATACGCAGTATTTT.

This rearrangement joins TRBV30 to TRBJ2-3, with 7 nucleotides matching TRBD2. CDR3 size: 17 residues. Germline CDR1 is GTSNPN and CDR2 is SVGIG (reference sequence). The V and J ends lost 4 bases and 0 bases, in that order; junction bases with no gene match: 13. CDR3 residues: CAWNPGGEHSSTDTQYF. Here the CDR3 DNA reads TGTGCCTGGAACCCTGGGGGGGAACACTCTAGCACAGATACGCAGTATTTT.

The chain joins TRBV18 to TRBJ1-2; D remains unclear. This CDR3 has 13 amino acids. CDR1 is KGHSH, CDR2 LQKENI, per germline. Deletions cut 2 bases from V and 8 bases from J, with 12 bases between. CDR3 nucleotides: TGTGCCAGCTCACCAGGGAGCTCGGTGGGCTACACCTTC. Translated: CASSPGSSVGYTF.

The chain combines TRBV30 with TRBJ1-2, with D unresolved. CDR3 length equals 15 residues. V was clipped by 0 bases and J by 0 bases, with 11 bases between them. The V gene's germline CDR1 is GTSNPN and CDR2 SVGIG (reference sequence). This CDR3 is CAWSVQQSANYGYTF. The CDR3, as DNA: TGTGCCTGGAGTGTCCAGCAGAGTGCTAACTATGGCTACACCTTC.

The V gene is TRBV29-1, the J gene TRBJ1-1; D call uncertain. CDR1 SQVTM and CDR2 ANQGSEA come from the germline V gene. CDR3 length: 16 residues. V was cut by 3 bases and J by 4 bases, with 21 bases left in between. DNA of the CDR3: TGCAGCGTTGAGTTGGTAGAGACTCTTCCCTTCACTGAAGCTTTCTTT. Translating gives CSVELVETLPFTEAFF.

The chain has TRBV5-8 and TRBJ1-2; D not certain. The germline V and J ends were trimmed by 1 base and 4 bases, with 11 bases remaining between them. Germline V gives CDR1 SGHTS, CDR2 YDEGEE. The CDR3 is 14 amino acids. CDR3 residues: CASSLLGIGYGYTF. As DNA, the CDR3 is TGTGCCAGCAGCTTGCTGGGGATTGGCTATGGCTACACCTTC.